Detailed here is one T cell receptor (beta chain). CD45RO-negative cells were positively selected for CCR7, leaving out terminally differentiated effector memory CD45RA+ cells. All donors qualified as healthy HIV-negative adults and had experienced no recent acute infections or vaccinations. There were only Caucasian adults among the donors, and all lived in Nashville, Tennessee. The sample is drawn from a study of shared clonotypes between healthy human individuals. Study at large: Ranging from 18 to 49 in age, donors were two women and a few men. The study used three CD4 naive, three CD4 memory, two CD8 naive and one CD8 memory plate per donor.

Assay: immunoSEQ multiplex PCR; the TCRdb copy retains only in-frame clones and omits some. Of some 580,000 clones in the sample, about 98% are singletons; the top ten hold 0.3% to 0.35%. This CDR3 contains 12 residues. Germline V gene sequence: CDR1 SEHNR, CDR2 FQNEAQ (reference sequence). With 7 bases removed from V and 7 bases from J, the gap between germline ends came to 11 bases. The rearrangement links TRBV7-9 to TRBJ2-1, with D unclear. The receptor comes from a young man in good health. Sequenced material: naive CD8+ T cells sorted from blood. Written as DNA, the CDR3 is TGTGCCAGCATAGGTGGATGGAATGAGCAGTTCTTC. Residues: CASIGGWNEQFF.